These T cell receptor beta chains were read from a single sample in a study of control samples from healthy donors and cancer patients. Libraries were prepared by immunoSEQ multiplex PCR; TCRdb keeps only in-frame clonotypes and omits some of them. The sample yields 150,000 to 200,000 clones, 91% seen once. The material sequenced was blood. These receptors came from a woman between 40 and 55 years old in good health. Both conserved end residues are part of each CDR3. Rows give clone size only sometimes, using once, few, many, or a class for an expanded clone.

clone_size j_call v_call cdr3_aa
NA TRBJ2-5 TRBV19 CASSIGGTDQETQYF
NA TRBJ2-5 TRBV7-9 CASSPSGGAETQYF
NA TRBJ2-1 TRBV6-6 CASSRGLAGGLGYNEQFF
NA TRBJ1-1 TRBV6-5 CASSYSTLQVSSEAFF
NA TRBJ2-3 TRBV29-1 CSVEDPPGTDTQYF
NA TRBJ1-2 TRBV19 CASSGQPNYGYTF
NA TRBJ1-3 TRBV15 CATSSDRASGNTIYF
NA TRBJ1-2 TRBV3-1/TRBV3-2 CASSQRLGEGTALTYTF
NA TRBJ1-5 TRBV7-8 CASSLRTGGDQPQHF
NA TRBJ2-7 TRBV27 CASSLSIQTYEQYF
NA TRBJ1-1 TRBV5-1 CASSSRGMNTEAFF
NA TRBJ1-1 TRBV9 CASSEEQGRSEAFF
NA TRBJ1-2 TRBV12-3/TRBV12-4 CASSFAANYGYTF
NA TRBJ1-2 TRBV19 CASSIVKGDGYTF
once TRBJ2-3 TRBV3-1/TRBV3-2 CASSQDPLLSGTDTQYF
NA TRBJ1-2 TRBV6-1 CASSEDSRSYGYTF
NA TRBJ1-1 TRBV5-1 CASSLGQGSLGTEAFF
NA TRBJ1-2 TRBV2 CASKVGSQERGYTF
NA TRBJ1-6 TRBV4-1 CASSHPGQAGGNSPLHF
NA TRBJ2-4 TRBV10-3 CAISEAQSPKNIQYF
NA TRBJ2-7 TRBV6-5 CASSYSSGTGGNEQYF
few TRBJ1-6 TRBV2 CASSDSSGQHSPLHF
NA TRBJ1-6 TRBV7-6 CASNLRVPYYSPLHF
once TRBJ1-1 TRBV11-2 CASSLGQFNTEAFF
once TRBJ2-6 TRBV19 CASRSHSGANVLTF
once TRBJ1-5 TRBV5-6 CASSLTRGNQPQHF
NA TRBJ2-1 TRBV4-1 CASSQVAGGPIDEQFF
NA TRBJ2-1 TRBV19 CASSKGQYDEQFF
NA TRBJ2-1 TRBV20-1 CSAVGNEQFF
NA TRBJ1-2 TRBV5-5 CASSAGQGPIRGYTF
NA TRBJ2-3 TRBV2 CASSEWGQGSTDTQYF
NA TRBJ2-3 TRBV7-9 CASSLGAERGGRKDTQYF
NA TRBJ2-3 TRBV7-8 CASRPGTGFADTQYF
NA TRBJ1-2 TRBV27 CASVPTGGAGGYTF
once TRBJ1-6 TRBV2 CASTYGGGGNSPLHF
NA TRBJ1-1 TRBV12-3/TRBV12-4 CASRETGKAFF
NA TRBJ1-4 TRBV6-1 CASSERVRPLLSGLFF
NA TRBJ2-3 TRBV7-8 CASSFYRGNTDTQYF
NA TRBJ1-4 TRBV13 CASSATGETNEKLFF
NA TRBJ2-3 TRBV18 CASSLSSGGKDTQYF
NA TRBJ1-2 TRBV10-3 CAISVGQGSSNYGYTF
NA TRBJ1-1 TRBV29-1 CSVDSSEEAFF
NA TRBJ2-5 TRBV2 CASSVDRKETQYF
NA TRBJ2-1 TRBV11-2 CASSLVPGYNEQFF
NA TRBJ2-1 TRBV27 CASIKGAEQFF
NA TRBJ2-3 TRBV11-3 CASSSAGGRDTQYF
once TRBJ2-1 TRBV27 CASSSPRDRDTYEQFF
once TRBJ1-5 TRBV21-1 CASSKARPQPQHF
NA TRBJ1-6 TRBV6-5 CASSPPRGNNSPLHF
NA TRBJ2-5 TRBV6-5 CASTATNSQETQYF
NA TRBJ1-3 TRBV3-1/TRBV3-2 CASKVFKGYYTIYF